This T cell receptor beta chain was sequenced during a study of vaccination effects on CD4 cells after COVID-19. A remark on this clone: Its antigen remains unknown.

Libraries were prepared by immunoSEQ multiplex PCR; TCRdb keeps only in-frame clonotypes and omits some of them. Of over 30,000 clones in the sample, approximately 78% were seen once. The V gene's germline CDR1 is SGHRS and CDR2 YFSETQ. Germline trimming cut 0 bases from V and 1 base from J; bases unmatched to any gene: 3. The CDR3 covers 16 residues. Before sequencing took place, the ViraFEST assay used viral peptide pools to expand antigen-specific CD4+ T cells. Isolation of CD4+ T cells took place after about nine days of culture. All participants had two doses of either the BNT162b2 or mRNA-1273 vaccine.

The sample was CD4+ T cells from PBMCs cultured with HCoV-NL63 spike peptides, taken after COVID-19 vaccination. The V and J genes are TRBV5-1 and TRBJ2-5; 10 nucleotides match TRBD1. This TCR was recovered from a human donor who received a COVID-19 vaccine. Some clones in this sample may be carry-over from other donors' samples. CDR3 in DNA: TGCGCCAGCAGCTTGGGGACAGGGGGTGCCCAAGAGACCCAGTACTTC. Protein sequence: CASSLGTGGAQETQYF. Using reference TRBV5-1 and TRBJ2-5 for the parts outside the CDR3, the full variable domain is KAGVTQTPRYLIKTRGQQVTLSCSPISGHRSVSWYQQTPGQGLQFLFEYFSETQRNKGNFPGRFSGRQFSNSRSEMNVSTLELGDSALYLCASSLGTGGAQETQYFGPGTRLLVL.